The clone carrying this TCR beta chain was counted once. Its antigen is currently unknown. These data come from a study of cytomegalovirus exposure and HLA in healthy donors. Study observations and caveats: Donors belonging to an Asian-associated ancestry cluster reportedly showed fewer N-insertions in productive TCRs than the roughly 670-donor mean, according to what a later analysis found.

V shed 2 bases and J shed 0 bases, with 12 bases lying between them. Germline-derived CDR1 and CDR2 are MNHEY and SVGAGI. The CDR3 is 16 amino acids. PCR involved 60 Vbeta and 13 Jbeta primers. Profiling relied on immunoSEQ multiplex PCR, and the TCRdb table lists in-frame clones only, not all of them. The sample comprises roughly 110,000 clones, roughly 76% of which are singletons, and roughly 6% rests with the top ten. V and J are TRBV6-5 and TRBJ2-3, with D possibly TRBD2 on 7 matching bases. Sequencing was done on a sample of PBMCs. The TCR comes from a woman between 45 and 65 years old in good health and CMV-seropositive. CDR3 nucleotide sequence: TGTGCCAGCAGTTACAAGGGGGGGCCGAGCACAGATACGCAGTATTTT. Residues: CASSYKGGPSTDTQYF.